Below, 27 T cell receptor beta chains from the same sample are listed, as sequenced in a study of glioma-infiltrating T cells after dendritic cell vaccination. Generated by immunoSEQ multiplex PCR, the TCRdb table keeps only in-frame clones and is missing some. In the table there are about 100,000 clones, about four fifths of which are singletons. The source material was blood, sampled before dendritic cell vaccination. These receptors all come from a human donor with glioblastoma.

This chain uses TRBV30 with TRBJ2-5; maybe TRBD2 (7 bases). Germline V lookup: CDR1 GTSNPN, CDR2 SVGIG (reference sequence). The CDR3 totals 15 residues. V gave up 4 bases and J gave up 3 bases, with 18 bases separating them. The CDR3 region is CAWTGRRGGEETQYF. For the CDR3, the DNA is TGTGCCTGGACCGGGCGTAGGGGGGGCGAAGAGACCCAGTACTTC.

The rearrangement uses TRBV10-2 and TRBJ2-5; 10 nucleotides align to TRBD2. Germline CDR1 is WSHSY and CDR2 is SAAADI. This CDR3 region has 14 residues. Losses at the gene ends were 6 bases for V and 5 bases for J; bases not matched to a gene: 6. For the CDR3, the DNA is TGCGCCAGCAGAGCAGCGGGGGGGCGGGAGACCCAGTACTTC. Translating it yields CASRAAGGRETQYF.

This rearrangement joins TRBV28 to TRBJ2-5, with 12 bases matching TRBD2. Germline trimming cut 3 bases from V and 11 bases from J; bases unmatched to any gene: 13. The CDR3 extends over 16 amino acids. CDR1 is MDHEN, CDR2 SYDVKM, per germline. DNA for the CDR3: TGTGCCAGCAGTTTGGTGCTAGCGGGAGGGCTGGGGGAGCAGTACTTC. It translates to CASSLVLAGGLGEQYF.

This clone was picked up a small number of times. V and J are TRBV28 and TRBJ1-5; no reliable D call. Deletions cut 6 bases from V and 9 bases from J, with 9 bases between. The germline V gene encodes CDR1 MDHEN and CDR2 SYDVKM. CDR3 size: 11 residues. CDR3 in DNA: TGTGCCAGCAGCCCCCTAGGGCCCCAGCATTTT. This encodes CASSPLGPQHF.

This rearrangement joins TRBV4-1 to TRBJ1-2; D ambiguous. The CDR3 sequence is 17 residues long. Trimming pared 4 bases from V and 0 bases from J, leaving 18 bases between. Germline V lookup: CDR1 MGHRA, CDR2 YSYEKL. This CDR3 is CASSRRSLPGTNYGYTF. The CDR3 region has the DNA TGCGCCAGCAGCCGCCGTTCCCTCCCCGGGACTAACTATGGCTACACCTTC.

The J gene is TRBJ1-3, the V gene TRBV4-1, with D possibly being TRBD1 (5 bases). Germline values: CDR1 MGHRA, CDR2 YSYEKL. Trimming cost V 3 bases and J 2 bases, with 17 bases left between them. The CDR3 is 17 amino acids. The CDR3 DNA reads TGCGCCAGCAGCCAGGGGGGACGGACCATACCTGGAAACACCATATATTTT. Protein product: CASSQGGRTIPGNTIYF.

The chain uses TRBV15 and TRBJ2-6, with 12 bases identical to TRBD2. CDR1 LNHNV and CDR2 YYDKDF come from the germline V gene (reference sequence). The CDR3 is made up of 18 amino acids. The J segment lost 0 bases and the V segment lost 3 bases, leaving 3 bases of the junction unmatched. The chain's CDR3 is CATSRGLAGNSGANVLTF. The CDR3 nucleotides read TGTGCCACCAGCAGGGGACTAGCGGGCAACTCTGGGGCCAACGTCCTGACTTTC.

This clone appeared a single time. The chain joins TRBV20-1 to TRBJ2-5; a possible D gene is TRBD2 (6 bases). V lost 3 bases and J 5 bases, leaving 7 bases between the germline ends. Germline values: CDR1 DFQATT, CDR2 SNEGSKA (reference sequence). The CDR3 consists of 11 residues. CDR3 DNA: TGCAGTGCTAGGAGCGGGGAGACCCAGTACTTC. It yields the protein CSARSGETQYF.

V and J are TRBV6-5 and TRBJ2-1; perhaps TRBD2 as D (6 bases). V shed 2 bases and J shed 4 bases, with 12 bases lying between them. The CDR3 extends over 15 amino acids. Germline-derived CDR1 and CDR2 are MNHEY and SVGAGI. The CDR3 sequence is CASSYRLAQYNEQFF. For the CDR3, the DNA is TGTGCCAGCAGTTACAGGCTAGCGCAGTACAATGAGCAGTTCTTC.

The V and J genes are TRBV5-6 and TRBJ1-1; D unclear. V gave up 3 bases and J gave up 2 bases, with 14 bases separating them. This CDR3 region has 15 residues. Germline assignment: CDR1 SGHDT and CDR2 YYEEEE. This CDR3 is CASSSKRTGNTEAFF. CDR3 DNA: TGTGCCAGCAGCTCTAAGCGGACGGGTAACACTGAAGCTTTCTTT.

This CDR3 is CASSYGDRVVDQPQHF. In nucleotides, the CDR3 is TGTGCCAGCAGTTATGGGGACAGGGTAGTGGATCAGCCCCAGCATTTT. V usage is TRBV6-9 and J usage is TRBJ1-5; TRBD1 matches 9 bases. CDR1 and CDR2 from the germline V gene are MNHGY and SVAAGI. CDR3 length equals 16 residues. V lost 2 bases and J lost 5; bases outside the gene matches: 7.

This rearrangement joins TRBV5-1 to TRBJ1-4, with D possibly matching TRBD1 (5 bases). Trimming cost V 1 base and J 7 bases, with 26 bases left between them. The germline CDR1 and CDR2 sequences are SGHRS and YFSETQ. The CDR3 sequence is 19 residues long. CDR3 sequence reads: CASSLYRRQFGRSAEKLFF. The CDR3 DNA is TGCGCCAGCAGCTTGTATCGTCGACAGTTTGGTAGGTCGGCTGAAAAACTGTTTTTT.

This chain joins TRBV5-8 and TRBJ1-5; 8 bases match TRBD1. The CDR3 length is 14 residues. The junction had 5 bases not matched to a gene; V was cut back by 4 bases and J by 5 bases. Germline V lookup: CDR1 SGHTS, CDR2 YDEGEE. CDR3 in DNA: TGTGCCAGCAGCCCCGGGACAGGCCATCAGCCCCAGCATTTT. It yields the protein CASSPGTGHQPQHF.

The rearrangement uses TRBV2 and TRBJ2-5, with a weak D call TRBD2 (5 bases). Per the germline V gene, CDR1 is SNHLY and CDR2 is FYNNEI. Trimming cost V 7 bases and J 3 bases, with 18 bases left between them. This CDR3 has 15 residues. CDR3 sequence: CASTVGLVLEETQYF. In nucleotides, the CDR3 is TGTGCCAGCACCGTTGGCCTAGTACTAGAAGAGACCCAGTACTTC.

This clone was observed a handful of times. The V call is TRBV2, the J call TRBJ2-7; TRBD1 matches at 9 bases. The germline V gene encodes CDR1 SNHLY and CDR2 FYNNEI. The CDR3 sequence is 15 residues long. With 1 base clipped from V and 3 bases from J, the junction kept 4 bases outside the gene matches. DNA for the CDR3: TGTGCCAGCAGTGAAGAAGGGGGACAGGGCTACGAGCAGTACTTC. Translating gives CASSEEGGQGYEQYF.

This clone was seen a handful of times. The V and J genes are TRBV15 and TRBJ2-3; 9 nucleotides match TRBD1. After removal of 3 bases from V and 0 bases from J, the junction contained 4 bases not matched to a gene. This CDR3 spans 16 amino acids. Germline values: CDR1 LNHNV, CDR2 YYDKDF (reference sequence). The CDR3: CATSRTGGASTDTQYF. The CDR3 DNA follows: TGTGCCACCAGCAGGACAGGGGGGGCTAGCACAGATACGCAGTATTTT.

The V gene is TRBV7-8, the J gene TRBJ1-5, with D possibly matching TRBD1 (5 bases). The CDR3 runs 13 residues. The germline CDR1 and CDR2 sequences are SGHVS and FQNEAQ. V dropped 5 bases and J dropped 7 bases, with 12 bases sitting between them. The CDR3 DNA reads TGTGCCAGCAGCGCAGCAGGGTTACAGCCCCAGCATTTT. This gives the protein CASSAAGLQPQHF. Drawing the rest from reference TRBV7-8 and TRBJ1-5, the complete variable domain is GAGVSQSPRYKVAKRGQDVALRCDPISGHVSLFWYQQALGQGPEFLTYFQNEAQLDKSGLPSDRFFAERPEGSVSTLKIQRTQQEDSAVYLCASSAAGLQPQHFGDGTRLSIL.

V usage is TRBV5-1 and J usage is TRBJ2-7; TRBD1 agrees at 7 bases. The CDR3 is 14 residues long. Germline CDR1 and CDR2: SGHRS and YFSETQ. Trimming at V came to 4 bases and at J to 6 bases, leaving 10 bases not matched to a gene. The CDR3 is CASSRLDRIGEQYF. The CDR3 DNA reads TGCGCCAGCAGCCGATTGGACAGGATTGGCGAGCAGTACTTC.

V usage is TRBV6-6 and J usage is TRBJ2-1; D might be TRBD2 (5 bases). This CDR3 has 14 residues. Looked up from germline, CDR1 is MNHNY and CDR2 is SVGAGI (reference sequence). V was pared by 2 bases and J by 7 bases, with 12 bases between. For the CDR3, the DNA is TGTGCCAGCAGTTACACGGGGTCTCTTAATGAGCAGTTCTTC. Its translation is CASSYTGSLNEQFF.

The genes are TRBV5-4 and TRBJ2-7, with D possibly matching TRBD2 (5 bases). Germline CDR1 SGHNT, CDR2 YYREEE (reference sequence). V lost 0 bases to trimming and J lost 0 bases, with 10 bases between them. This CDR3 has 15 amino acids. The CDR3 bases are TGTGCCAGCAGCTTGGCCGGTGGGAGCTCCTACGAGCAGTACTTC. The encoded protein is CASSLAGGSSYEQYF.

The gene calls are TRBV21-1 and TRBJ2-3; whether TRBD2, the table's D call, matches the DNA was not checked. TRBV21-1 represents a pseudogene. CDR3 length: 18 amino acids. The CDR3 sequence: CASSATSGGHTFTDTQYF. CDR3 nucleotide sequence: TGTGCCAGCAGCGCGACTAGCGGGGGGCACACCTTCACAGATACGCAGTATTTT.

V and J are TRBV5-4 and TRBJ1-2, with TRBD1 matching over 7 bases. V was clipped by 1 base and J by 4 bases; unmatched bases: 4. The CDR3 runs to 14 residues. In germline, CDR1 is SGHNT, CDR2 YYREEE (reference sequence). The CDR3 sequence is CASSLPGGAYGYTF. The CDR3 DNA reads as TGTGCCAGCAGCTTGCCAGGGGGTGCCTATGGCTACACCTTC.

The chain recombines TRBV6-5 with TRBJ2-2; the match to TRBD2 covers 12 bases. Germline CDR1 reads MNHEY; CDR2 reads SVGAGI. The CDR3 runs 16 residues. V shed 4 bases, J shed 6 bases, and the junction held 6 bases outside the gene matches. The CDR3 protein is CASSFTLAGGPGELFF. CDR3 bases: TGTGCCAGCAGTTTTACACTAGCGGGAGGCCCCGGGGAGCTGTTTTTT.

The chain uses TRBV6-1 and TRBJ1-2; TRBD1 matches 8 bases. V trimming: 5 bases; J trimming: 4 bases; junction bases outside the gene matches: 6. Germline CDR1 and CDR2: MNHNS and SASEGT. The CDR3 length is 14 residues. The CDR3 nucleotides read TGTGCCAGCAGTTGGACAGGGTCTATCTATGGCTACACCTTC. Translation: CASSWTGSIYGYTF.

The chain recombines TRBV18 with TRBJ2-2, with 9 bases aligning to TRBD1. The length of the CDR3 is 16 residues. J was trimmed by 3 bases and V by 6 bases; bases with no gene match: 8. CDR1 is KGHSH and CDR2 is LQKENI in the germline V gene. The CDR3 is CASSPTGQGHTGELFF. The CDR3 DNA sequence: TGTGCCAGCTCTCCAACGGGACAGGGACACACCGGGGAGCTGTTTTTT.

Regarding this clone: One junction end does not reproduce the germline sequence, and a read error may be involved. The rearrangement uses TRBV7-2 and TRBJ2-2; 11 bases match TRBD2. CDR3 length: 16 residues. Germline V gene sequence: CDR1 SGHTA, CDR2 FQGNSA. CDR3 sequence (DNA): TGTGCCAGCAGATTAGCGGGGGGGCTTGGCACCGGGGAGCTGTTTTTT. Protein product: CASRLAGGLGTGELFF.

CDR3: CASSHSRQGTTGELFF. In DNA form, the CDR3 reads TGCGCCAGCAGCCACTCCCGACAGGGGACCACCGGGGAGCTGTTTTTT. This sequence joins TRBV4-1 and TRBJ2-2, with TRBD1 identical over 8 bases. Germline assignment: CDR1 MGHRA and CDR2 YSYEKL. CDR3 length: 16 residues. The V segment lost 3 bases and the J segment 4 bases; nucleotides outside the gene matches: 7.